The entry below describes one T cell receptor (beta chain). Antigen: not known. The data belong to a study of T cells expressing NK-cell markers. At the level of the study: Sequencing covered eight donors, seven HCMV-seropositive and one seronegative. Study-level results: HCMV specificity of the expanded NKG2C+ T cell clones stayed unclear.

The CDR3 has 15 residues. Germline V CDR1 and CDR2: MGHRA, YSYEKL. From its re-call of the 5' RACE reads, TCRdb lists each CDR3 protein once, without DNA. Recorded for this sample: a few hundred thousand distinct CDR3 sequences. This sequence joins TRBV4-1 and TRBJ1-3. The clonotype originates from a man younger than 30 in good health. Sample: blood T cells: a sorted CD56 or NKG2C T cell subset, CD4+ or CD8+ T cells, or bulk PBMC T cells (not recorded which). The CDR3 loop is CASREEYTLENTIYF.